The 10 T cell receptor beta chains below all came from one sample that was sequenced in a study of T cells in Graves' hyperthyroidism and ophthalmopathy. TCR beta CDR3 sequences were amplified from RNA transcripts. The study used the HTBI primer set for a first-round RT-PCR of the TCR CDR3. One entry per CDR3 protein, called by TCRdb with MiXCR from the multiplex PCR reads. The sample lists approximately 720,000 distinct CDR3 sequences; 18% were seen once. The sequencing sample was made of blood. These receptor sequences come from a woman between 45 and 65 years old with Graves' hyperthyroidism that later progressed to Graves' ophthalmopathy.

This chain's CDR3 is CASSGPQAGLNTGELFF. CDR3 sequence (DNA): TGTGCCAGCAGTGGCCCCCAGGCAGGTCTTAACACCGGGGAGCTGTTTTTT. This rearrangement joins TRBV25-1 to TRBJ2-2; D is uncertain. V was shortened by 4 bases and J by 2 bases, with 17 bases between the two germline ends. Germline V gene sequence: CDR1 MGHDK, CDR2 SYGVNS. This CDR3 has 17 residues.

This clonotype came up once. The junction departs from germline at one end; a sequencing error may be responsible. The chain carries TRBV12-3 or TRBV12-4 and TRBJ2-5; TRBD1 matches 9 bases. The CDR3 sequence is 13 residues long. The CDR3 DNA reads as TGTGCCAGCAGTACCGGGACAGGGAAGACCCAATACTTC. It is translated as CASSTGTGKTQYF.

This clonotype was recorded many times. V usage is TRBV7-2 and J usage is TRBJ2-1; no definite D call. The CDR3 sequence is 15 residues long. The germline gives CDR1 SGHTA, CDR2 FQGNSA. The germline V and J ends were trimmed by 5 bases and 1 base, with 12 bases remaining between them. The CDR3 nucleotides read TGTGCCAGCAGCCCCGACACCTTATCCTACAATGAGCAGTTCTTC. Translation: CASSPDTLSYNEQFF.

This clonotype showed up many times. The chain combines TRBV7-6 with TRBJ2-1; maybe TRBD2 (6 bases). Per the germline V gene, CDR1 is SGHVS and CDR2 is FNYEAQ. V lost 5 bases and J lost 0, with 14 bases in between. This CDR3 spans 16 amino acids. In DNA, the CDR3 is TGTGCCAGCAGCGGCGGGGTCTTGGGCTCCTACAATGAGCAGTTCTTC. Its protein is CASSGGVLGSYNEQFF.

The sample holds many counts of this clonotype. The chain combines TRBV18 with TRBJ1-2; D is undetermined. The CDR3 is 17 residues long. V was clipped by 0 bases and J by 6 bases, with 20 bases between them. CDR1 and CDR2 (germline): KGHSH, LQKENI. In DNA, the CDR3 is TGTGCCAGCTCACCACCAACCGGGCCAATTGGTCGGGATGGCTACACCTTC. It translates to CASSPPTGPIGRDGYTF.

This chain uses TRBV14 with TRBJ2-3; tentative D call: TRBD2 (6 bases). CDR1 is SGHDN, CDR2 FVKESK, per germline. The CDR3 length is 14 residues. V lost 0 bases and J 4 bases, leaving 8 bases between the germline ends. The CDR3 is CASSQEPGADTQYF. The CDR3 nucleotides read TGTGCCAGCAGCCAAGAGCCGGGAGCAGATACGCAGTATTTT.

This clonotype was found many times. The chain is built from TRBV11-3 and TRBJ2-1, with D maybe TRBD2 (5 bases). The V end lost 4 bases, the J end lost 3 bases, and 13 bases lay between the germline ends. This CDR3 is built from 15 residues. Germline V gives CDR1 SGHNT, CDR2 YENEEA. The CDR3 DNA is TGTGCCAGCAGCTCCAGGAGGAGCAGCTACAATGAGCAGTTCTTC. It codes for CASSSRRSSYNEQFF.

This clonotype was detected ten times or more. This sequence joins TRBV3-1 and TRBJ2-7, with D uncertain. The germline V gene has CDR1 LGHDT and CDR2 YNNKEL (reference sequence). This CDR3 region has 18 residues. Trimming took 0 bases from V and 0 from J, leaving 18 bases between them. The CDR3 is CASSQEPPQTMSSYEQYF. The DNA of the CDR3 is TGTGCCAGCAGCCAAGAACCCCCCCAGACCATGAGCTCCTACGAGCAGTACTTC.

The rearrangement joins TRBV14 to TRBJ2-1; 10 nucleotides agree with TRBD1. Germline CDR1 reads SGHDN; CDR2 reads FVKESK. CDR3 length equals 15 residues. With V trimmed by 4 bases and J by 3 bases, 3 bases remained unmatched. CDR3 amino acids: CASSPGQGYYNEQFF. Written as DNA, the CDR3 is TGTGCCAGCAGCCCGGGACAGGGGTACTACAATGAGCAGTTCTTC.

This chain joins TRBV15 and TRBJ2-1; 9 bases match TRBD1. The V segment lost 2 bases and the J segment 3 bases; nucleotides outside the gene matches: 8. CDR1 and CDR2 from the germline V gene are LNHNV and YYDKDF (reference sequence). The CDR3 is 17 amino acids. The CDR3 coding sequence is TGTGCCACCAGCAGACGAACCGGGACAGGGAACTACAATGAGCAGTTCTTC. This gives the protein CATSRRTGTGNYNEQFF. Variable domain in full (rest from reference TRBV15 and TRBJ2-1): DAMVIQNPRYQVTQFGKPVTLSCSQTLNHNVMYWYQQKSSQAPKLLFHYYDKDFNNEADTPDNFQSRRPNTSFCFLDIRSPGLGDTAMYLCATSRRTGTGNYNEQFFGPGTRLTVL.